This T cell receptor beta chain was recovered during a study of patients and donors after allogeneic stem cell transplantation. V was cut by 2 bases and J by 5 bases, with 12 bases left in between. From germline, CDR1 is LNHDA and CDR2 SQIVND (reference sequence). This CDR3 region has 15 residues. TCRdb passed the RT-PCR reads through MiXCR, listing each CDR3 protein once. This table holds approximately 430,000 distinct CDR3 sequences, 16% found once. The clonotype originates from a human donor who was either an allogeneic HSCT recipient or a stem cell or donor lymphocyte infusion donor (not recorded which). It is not recorded whose cells these are; they may come from a transplant donor. Material for sequencing was blood, either unsorted or a sorted T cell fraction (not recorded which). The gene calls are TRBV19 and TRBJ2-2; the D gene is possibly TRBD1 (5 bases). The CDR3 DNA sequence: TGTGCCAGTAGTATAATCAGGGCTGGAACCGGGGAGCTGTTTTTT. Translated: CASSIIRAGTGELFF. Full variable domain (outside the CDR3, taken from reference TRBV19 and TRBJ2-2): DGGITQSPKYLFRKEGQNVTLSCEQNLNHDAMYWYRQDPGQGLRLIYYSQIVNDFQKGDIAEGYSVSREKKESFPLTVTSAQKNPTAFYLCASSIIRAGTGELFFGEGSRLTVL.